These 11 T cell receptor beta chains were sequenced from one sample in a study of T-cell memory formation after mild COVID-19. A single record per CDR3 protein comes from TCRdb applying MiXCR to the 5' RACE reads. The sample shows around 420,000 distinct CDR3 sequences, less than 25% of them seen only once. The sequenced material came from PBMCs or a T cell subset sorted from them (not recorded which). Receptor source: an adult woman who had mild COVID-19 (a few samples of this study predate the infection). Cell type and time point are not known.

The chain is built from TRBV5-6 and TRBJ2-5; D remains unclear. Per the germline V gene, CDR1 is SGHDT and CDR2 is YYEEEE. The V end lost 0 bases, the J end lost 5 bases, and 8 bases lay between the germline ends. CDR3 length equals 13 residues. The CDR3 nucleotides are TGTGCCAGCAGCTTGGGATACGAGGAGACCCAGTACTTC. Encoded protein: CASSLGYEETQYF.

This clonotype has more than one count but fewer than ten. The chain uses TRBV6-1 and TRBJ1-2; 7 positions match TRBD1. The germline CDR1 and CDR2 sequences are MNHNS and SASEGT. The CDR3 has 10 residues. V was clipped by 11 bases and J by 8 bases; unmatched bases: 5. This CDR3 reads CAGGQVGYTF. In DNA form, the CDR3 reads TGTGCCGGAGGACAGGTCGGCTACACCTTC.

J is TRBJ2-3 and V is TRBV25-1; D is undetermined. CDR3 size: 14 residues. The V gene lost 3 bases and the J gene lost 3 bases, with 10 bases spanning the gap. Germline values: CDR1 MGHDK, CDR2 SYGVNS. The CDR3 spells CASSDQKGTDTQYF. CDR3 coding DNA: TGTGCCAGCAGTGACCAGAAAGGAACAGATACGCAGTATTTT.

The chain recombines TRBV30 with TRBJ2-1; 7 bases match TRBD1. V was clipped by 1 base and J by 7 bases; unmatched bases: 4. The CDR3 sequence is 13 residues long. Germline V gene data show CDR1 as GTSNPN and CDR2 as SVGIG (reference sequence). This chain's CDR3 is CAWSEGGRNEQFF. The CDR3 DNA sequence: TGTGCCTGGAGTGAAGGGGGCAGGAATGAGCAGTTCTTC.

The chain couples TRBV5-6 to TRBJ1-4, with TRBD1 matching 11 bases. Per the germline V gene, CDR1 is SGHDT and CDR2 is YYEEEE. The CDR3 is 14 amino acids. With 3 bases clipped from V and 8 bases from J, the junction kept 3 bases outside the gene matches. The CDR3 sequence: CASSSGTGGEKLFF. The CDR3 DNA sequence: TGTGCCAGCAGCTCTGGGACAGGGGGAGAAAAACTGTTTTTT.

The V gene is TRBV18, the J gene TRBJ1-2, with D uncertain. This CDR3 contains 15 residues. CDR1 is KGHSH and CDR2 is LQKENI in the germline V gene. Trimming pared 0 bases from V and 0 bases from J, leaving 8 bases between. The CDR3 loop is CASSPPPQANYGYTF. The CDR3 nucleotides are TGTGCCAGCTCACCACCTCCGCAGGCTAACTATGGCTACACCTTC. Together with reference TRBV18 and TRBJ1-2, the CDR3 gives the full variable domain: NAGVMQNPRHLVRRRGQEARLRCSPMKGHSHVYWYRQLPEEGLKFMVYLQKENIIDESGMPKERFSAEFPKEGPSILRIQQVVRGDSAAYFCASSPPPQANYGYTFGSGTRLTVV.

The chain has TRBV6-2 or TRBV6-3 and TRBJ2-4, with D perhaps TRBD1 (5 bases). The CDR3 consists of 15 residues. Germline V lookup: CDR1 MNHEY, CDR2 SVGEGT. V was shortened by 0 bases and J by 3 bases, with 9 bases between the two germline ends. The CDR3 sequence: CASSYSTDFKNIQYF. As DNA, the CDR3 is TGTGCCAGCAGTTACTCGACAGATTTCAAAAACATTCAGTACTTC.

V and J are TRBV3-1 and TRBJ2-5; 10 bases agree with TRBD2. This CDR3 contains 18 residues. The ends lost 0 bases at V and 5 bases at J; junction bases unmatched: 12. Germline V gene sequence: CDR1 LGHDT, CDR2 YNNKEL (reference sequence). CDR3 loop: CASSQDHFSGGRRETQYF. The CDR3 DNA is TGTGCCAGCAGCCAAGATCATTTTAGCGGGGGGCGACGGGAGACCCAGTACTTC.

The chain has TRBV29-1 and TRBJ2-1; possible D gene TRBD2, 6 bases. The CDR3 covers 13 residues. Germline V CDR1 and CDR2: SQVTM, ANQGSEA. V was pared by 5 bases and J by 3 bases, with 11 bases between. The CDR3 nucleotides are TGCAGCGTTAGCTCGGGGGTCTACAATGAGCAGTTCTTC. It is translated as CSVSSGVYNEQFF.

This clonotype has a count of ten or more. The DNA for the CDR3 is TGCGCCAGCAGCATAAAAGAGACCCAGTACTTC. It translates to CASSIKETQYF. V gene TRBV5-1 combines with J gene TRBJ2-5; D remains ambiguous. Germline lookup yields CDR1 SGHRS and CDR2 YFSETQ. CDR3 length: 11 amino acids. V was clipped by 4 bases and J by 3 bases, with 4 bases between them.

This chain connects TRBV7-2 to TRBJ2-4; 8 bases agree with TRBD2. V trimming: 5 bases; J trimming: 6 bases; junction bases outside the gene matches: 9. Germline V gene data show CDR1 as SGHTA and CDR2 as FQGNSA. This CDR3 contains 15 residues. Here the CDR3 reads CASSPRGGWGNIQYF. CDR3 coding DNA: TGTGCCAGCAGCCCCCGGGGGGGCTGGGGAAACATTCAGTACTTC.